The 28 T cell receptor beta chains reported below all come from one sample, sequenced in a study of post-analysis software for immune sequencing data. Findings of the study overall: Higher frequency in patients than in controls was seen for roughly five TRBV segments, with TRBV5-6, TRBV5-1 and TRBV20-1 among them.

Their antigens are not known. Researchers reported that TCR beta cDNA libraries carried unique molecular identifiers. MiXCR was run by TCRdb on the PCR reads, yielding one entry per CDR3 protein. Of 650,000 to 850,000 distinct CDR3 sequences listed, approximately 44% are singletons. The sample comprised blood. These receptors were collected from a girl aged 5-17 years with multiple sclerosis.

The V call is TRBV6-5, the J call TRBJ2-1, with D perhaps TRBD1 or TRBD2 (5 bases each). Trimming pared 7 bases from V and 8 bases from J, leaving 12 bases between. Germline CDR1 and CDR2: MNHEY and SVGAGI. The CDR3 is 12 residues long. This CDR3 is CASINEGYEQFF. The CDR3 nucleotides are TGTGCCAGCATAAATGAGGGGTATGAGCAGTTCTTC.

The genes are TRBV25-1 and TRBJ1-5; D is undetermined. There are 12 residues in the CDR3. Germline values: CDR1 MGHDK, CDR2 SYGVNS. V was shortened by 3 bases and J by 6 bases, with 6 bases between the two germline ends. CDR3 bases: TGTGCCAGCAGTGACAGGAGTCAGCCCCAGCATTTT. Encoded protein: CASSDRSQPQHF.

J is TRBJ2-5 and V is TRBV29-1; TRBD1 or TRBD2 may be the D gene (5 bases each). The CDR3 has 17 residues. Trimming pared 0 bases from V and 5 bases from J, leaving 22 bases between. Germline CDR1 reads SQVTM; CDR2 reads ANQGSEA. CDR3 in amino acids: CSVEDRSAGTMGETQYF. DNA for the CDR3: TGCAGCGTTGAAGACAGGAGCGCCGGGACCATGGGGGAGACCCAGTACTTC. The full variable domain, rest sourced from reference TRBV29-1 and TRBJ2-5, is SAVISQKPSRDICQRGTSLTIQCQVDSQVTMMFWYRQQPGQSLTLIATANQGSEATYESGFVIDKFPISRPNLTFSTLTVSNMSPEDSSIYLCSVEDRSAGTMGETQYFGPGTRLLVL.

There are a few counts of this clonotype. V is TRBV20-1 and J is TRBJ2-7; tentatively, D is TRBD2 (5 bases). The germline V gene has CDR1 DFQATT and CDR2 SNEGSKA (reference sequence). V was pared by 3 bases and J by 3 bases, with 21 bases between. This CDR3 contains 16 residues. CDR3 residues: CSARRGVGDALYEQYF. In DNA, the CDR3 is TGCAGTGCTAGGAGAGGTGTGGGAGACGCGCTCTACGAGCAGTACTTC.

This clonotype showed up just a few times. The V gene is TRBV12-3 or TRBV12-4, the J gene TRBJ1-5, with D possibly TRBD1 on 5 matching bases. The CDR3 loop spans 13 amino acids. V dropped 3 bases and J dropped 5 bases, with 8 bases sitting between them. The CDR3 DNA reads TGTGCCAGCAGTTTCAGGGTGCATCAGCCCCAGCATTTT. The encoded protein is CASSFRVHQPQHF.

This chain uses TRBV29-1 with TRBJ2-3; possibly TRBD1 or TRBD2 for D (5 bases each). V was trimmed by 6 bases and J by 9 bases, leaving 22 bases between them. Per the germline V gene, CDR1 is SQVTM and CDR2 is ANQGSEA. The CDR3 contains 14 residues. CDR3 protein: CSVLGGDIGETQYF. The CDR3 bases are TGCAGCGTCCTTGGGGGAGATATTGGGGAAACGCAGTATTTT.

This clonotype was seen a handful of times. The J gene is TRBJ1-2, the V gene TRBV20-1; D uncertain. Germline values: CDR1 DFQATT, CDR2 SNEGSKA (reference sequence). This CDR3 comprises 12 residues. V lost 3 bases and J 7 bases, leaving 12 bases between the germline ends. The CDR3 region has the DNA TGCAGTGCTAGTCCTGTATCGAGTGGCTACACCTTC. Its translation is CSASPVSSGYTF.

This chain joins TRBV6-6 and TRBJ2-1, with 12 bases that match TRBD2. The CDR3 loop spans 16 amino acids. Germline CDR1 MNHNY, CDR2 SVGAGI (reference sequence). V shed 2 bases, J shed 4 bases, and the junction held 3 bases outside the gene matches. In nucleotides, the CDR3 is TGTGCCAGCAGTTACCATGGACTAGCGGGATACAATGAGCAGTTCTTC. Residues: CASSYHGLAGYNEQFF.

This clonotype was detected only a few times. V and J are TRBV29-1 and TRBJ2-6; D gene unclear. V was shortened by 8 bases and J by 0 bases, with 8 bases between the two germline ends. Germline values: CDR1 SQVTM, CDR2 ANQGSEA. The CDR3 length is 13 residues. CDR3 protein: CSCTDSGANVLTF. The CDR3 bases are TGCAGCTGCACAGACTCTGGGGCCAACGTCCTGACTTTC.

The gene calls are TRBV27 and TRBJ2-1, with D perhaps matching TRBD2 (6 bases). This CDR3 has 13 residues. Germline V gene data show CDR1 as MNHEY and CDR2 as SMNVEV (reference sequence). V was cut by 5 bases and J by 10 bases, with 15 bases left in between. The CDR3 is CASSPGLNVEQFF. The DNA of the CDR3 is TGTGCCAGCAGTCCGGGACTGAATGTGGAGCAGTTCTTC.

The V gene is TRBV11-1, the J gene TRBJ2-1; D possibly uses TRBD1 or TRBD2 (5 bases each). The CDR3 runs 14 residues. Germline V gene sequence: CDR1 SGHAT, CDR2 FQDESV (reference sequence). Trimming removed 5 bases from V and 10 bases from J, with 18 bases in between. The CDR3 loop is CASSLGTLSREQFF. The CDR3 DNA sequence: TGTGCCAGCAGCCTCGGGACCCTCTCTAGGGAGCAGTTCTTC.

The chain carries TRBV7-2 and TRBJ2-7; unclear D gene. V gave up 8 bases and J gave up 3 bases, with 20 bases separating them. CDR1 and CDR2 (germline): SGHTA, FQGNSA. CDR3 length: 15 residues. The CDR3 is CASGSRTSSVYEQYF. CDR3 bases: TGTGCCAGCGGCTCTCGGACCTCCTCGGTCTACGAGCAGTACTTC. The full variable domain, completed using reference TRBV7-2 and TRBJ2-7, is GAGVSQSPSNKVTEKGKDVELRCDPISGHTALYWYRQSLGQGLEFLIYFQGNSAPDKSGLPSDRFSAERTGGSVSTLTIQRTQQEDSAVYLCASGSRTSSVYEQYFGPGTRLTVT.

As concerns this clonotype: An end of the junction does not agree with germline; a read error may underlie this. The V and J genes are TRBV5-1 and TRBJ2-5, with unresolved D. The germline V gene encodes CDR1 SGHRS and CDR2 YFSETQ. The CDR3 loop spans 14 amino acids. This chain's CDR3 is CASSLEVGQETQYF. The CDR3 DNA reads TGTGCCAGCAGTTTAGAGGTCGGACAAGAGACCCAGTACTTC.

The rearrangement links TRBV20-1 to TRBJ2-5; 10 nucleotides agree with TRBD2. This CDR3 comprises 14 residues. V shed 5 bases, J shed 2 bases, and the junction held 5 bases outside the gene matches. Germline CDR1 reads DFQATT; CDR2 reads SNEGSKA (reference sequence). Here the CDR3 DNA reads TGCAGTGCTTTTCGACTAGCGGGTCAAGAGACCCAGTACTTC. Encoded protein: CSAFRLAGQETQYF.

The chain employs TRBV7-3 and TRBJ1-1, with D possibly TRBD1 on 5 matching bases. The V gene's germline CDR1 is SGHTA and CDR2 FQGTGA. The CDR3 runs to 14 residues. With 2 bases removed from V and 3 bases from J, the gap between germline ends came to 10 bases. The CDR3 protein is CASSLDGGYTEAFF. CDR3 bases: TGTGCCAGCAGCTTAGACGGGGGTTACACTGAAGCTTTCTTT.

The sample holds a few counts of this clonotype. CDR3 bases: TGTGCCACCACCGGGGCGGGACGCGGGGAGCTGTTTTTT. Translating it yields CATTGAGRGELFF. The gene calls are TRBV6-2 or TRBV6-3 and TRBJ2-2; tentatively, D is TRBD2 (6 bases). The V end lost 10 bases, the J end lost 7 bases, and 16 bases lay between the germline ends. The length of the CDR3 is 13 residues. CDR1 is MNHEY and CDR2 is SVGEGT in the germline V gene.

The rearrangement links TRBV27 to TRBJ1-6; TRBD1 matches 7 bases. The V gene's germline CDR1 is MNHEY and CDR2 SMNVEV (reference sequence). With V trimmed by 5 bases and J by 6 bases, 13 bases remained unmatched. CDR3 length: 17 amino acids. The CDR3 bases are TGTGCCAGCAGTCACCTAGGGACAGCTATGGGTAATTCACCCCTCCACTTT. Its translation: CASSHLGTAMGNSPLHF.

With regard to this clonotype: No DNA is shown, since the ends of the CDR3 on it are uncertain; the CDR3 is the one TCRdb lists. The chain's CDR3 is CASSFGAGNTEAFF. This chain links TRBV6-1 with TRBJ1-1; TRBD1, the D gene given by the table, was not confirmed from the DNA. The CDR3 contains 14 residues when both ends are counted. CDR1 MNHNS and CDR2 SASEGT come from the germline V gene.

A few counts support this clonotype. This rearrangement joins TRBV4-3 to TRBJ2-5; 13 positions agree with TRBD2. CDR1 is LGHNA, CDR2 YSLEER, per germline. This CDR3 contains 16 residues. V lost 2 bases to trimming and J lost 11 bases; unmatched junction nucleotides: 11. DNA of the CDR3: TGCGCCAGCAGCCAACTACTAGCGGGAGGGCCCTGGGAGCAGTACTTC. Protein product: CASSQLLAGGPWEQYF.

Points on this clonotype: Germline is not matched at one junction end, which may reflect a read error. The chain has TRBV27 and TRBJ2-5, with 7 bases lining up with TRBD2. CDR1 and CDR2 from the germline V gene are MNHEY and SMNVEV (reference sequence). The CDR3 runs 15 residues. The CDR3 protein is CASSPWAGDQETLYF. The CDR3 nucleotides are TGTGCCAGCAGCCCTTGGGCGGGGGACCAAGAGACCCTGTACTTC.

This clonotype occurred a few times. CDR3 residues: CAISESGGLSYEQYF. The DNA for the CDR3 is TGTGCCATCAGTGAGTCTGGCGGGCTATCCTACGAGCAGTACTTC. The V gene is TRBV10-3, the J gene TRBJ2-7; a possible D gene is TRBD2 (5 bases). The germline V gene encodes CDR1 ENHRY and CDR2 SYGVKD. The CDR3 contains 15 residues. Trimming took 0 bases from V and 1 from J, leaving 10 bases between them.

The chain is built from TRBV27 and TRBJ2-4; D is perhaps TRBD2 (6 bases). The end of the DNA is better explained by TRBJ2-7, so the J call may be wrong. The CDR3 covers 16 residues. Germline CDR1 is MNHEY and CDR2 is SMNVEV (reference sequence). CDR3: CASSLSPVAVPNEQYF. CDR3 nucleotides: TGTGCCAGCAGTTTATCCCCGGTAGCGGTCCCCAACGAGCAGTACTTC.

This clonotype came up a few times. The V call is TRBV7-9, the J call TRBJ1-5, with 7 bases fitting TRBD1. With V trimmed by 4 bases and J by 5 bases, 8 bases remained unmatched. The CDR3 length is 15 residues. Per germline, CDR1 SEHNR and CDR2 FQNEAQ (reference sequence). This chain's CDR3 is CASSSGTEYDQPQHF. The CDR3 nucleotides are TGTGCCAGCAGCTCAGGGACAGAGTACGATCAGCCCCAGCATTTT.

The chain carries TRBV5-1 and TRBJ2-3, with 8 nucleotides matching TRBD2. Germline CDR1 and CDR2: SGHRS and YFSETQ. The V gene end was trimmed by 0 bases and the J gene end by 5 bases; junction bases not matched to a gene: 11. This CDR3 spans 17 amino acids. CDR3 coding DNA: TGCGCCAGCAGCTTGGTCTCTTTCGGACTAGCCCAAGATACGCAGTATTTT. It encodes CASSLVSFGLAQDTQYF.

This clonotype has only a few counts. J is TRBJ2-7 and V is TRBV27; TRBD1 agrees at 7 bases. CDR3 length equals 14 residues. V trimming: 9 bases; J trimming: 1 base; junction bases outside the gene matches: 9. Germline CDR1 reads MNHEY; CDR2 reads SMNVEV (reference sequence). CDR3 residues: CASATGVRSYEQYF. The CDR3 DNA reads TGTGCCAGTGCTACAGGGGTACGTTCCTACGAGCAGTACTTC.

The chain couples TRBV29-1 to TRBJ1-1; 7 bases map to TRBD1. From germline, CDR1 is SQVTM and CDR2 ANQGSEA. The V gene end was trimmed by 0 bases and the J gene end by 5 bases; junction bases not matched to a gene: 15. This CDR3 comprises 17 residues. CDR3: CSVEDLPGGVGRTEAFF. CDR3 DNA: TGCAGCGTTGAAGATCTTCCAGGGGGAGTCGGTCGGACTGAAGCTTTCTTT.

This rearrangement joins TRBV12-3 or TRBV12-4 to TRBJ1-1; D is uncertain. The CDR3 totals 15 residues. Trimming cost V 1 base and J 4 bases, with 13 bases left between them. The CDR3 region has the DNA TGTGCCAGCAGTTTAGTAGGAGGGAGTGGCACTGAAGCTTTCTTT. Translating it yields CASSLVGGSGTEAFF.

The chain joins TRBV7-9 to TRBJ2-3; 10 positions match TRBD1. In germline, CDR1 is SEHNR, CDR2 FQNEAQ (reference sequence). This CDR3 has 16 residues. Trimming cost V 8 bases and J 3 bases; bases outside gene matches: 11. The CDR3 spells CASSRRDRGYTDTQYF. The CDR3 DNA reads TGTGCCAGCTCACGACGGGACAGGGGTTATACAGATACGCAGTATTTT.